These T cell receptor beta chains were read from a single sample in a study of resident and recirculating memory T cells in vitiligo. The data were produced by immunoSEQ multiplex PCR, yet TCRdb's version contains in-frame clones alone and is incomplete. The sample lists 70,000 to 85,000 clones, approximately 89% occurring once. What was sequenced was blood. These receptor sequences come from a male donor with vitiligo. Both conserved end residues are part of each CDR3. A D gene is named only where the DNA matches it firmly. Expanded clones get a size class; other rows say once, few or many, or leave the size out.

J gene | clone size | D gene | V gene | CDR3 DNA | CDR3 protein
TRBJ2-3 | NA | TRBD2 | TRBV6-6 | TGTGCCAGCAGCCCCGTCCAGGGCGGGGGAACGGATACGCAGTATTTT | CASSPVQGGGTDTQYF
TRBJ2-2 | NA | NA | TRBV5-4 | TGTGCCAGCAGCCCTCGAGGGAGGCGAGACACCGGGGAGCTGTTTTTT | CASSPRGRRDTGELFF
TRBJ2-1 | NA | NA | TRBV23-1 | TGCGCCAGCAGTCCGATACACCAGGGGCCCTATAGGATCTTC | CASSPIHQGPYRIF
TRBJ1-1 | NA | NA | TRBV4-1 | TGCGCCAGCAGCCTGGGGGGGGGCTTGGACACTGAAGCTTTCTTT | CASSLGGGLDTEAFF
TRBJ2-7 | NA | TRBD2 | TRBV7-9 | TGTGCCAGCAGCTTAGCGGAGATAGCGGGGGCGTTCCAGTACTTC | CASSLAEIAGAFQYF
TRBJ2-5 | NA | NA | TRBV2 | TGTGCCAGCAGTAAGACCGGGACTGGGATAAGGACCCAGTACTTC | CASSKTGTGIRTQYF
TRBJ1-1 | NA | TRBD1 | TRBV7-2 | TGTGCCAGCAAGACAGGGAGGAACACTGAAGCTTTCTTT | CASKTGRNTEAFF
TRBJ1-6 | NA | NA | TRBV7-2 | TGTGCCAGCAGCCCCGAGGATGGTTATAATTCACCCCTCCACTTT | CASSPEDGYNSPLHF
TRBJ2-1 | NA | TRBD2 | TRBV15 | TGTGCCACCAGCAGAGAGTCCGGGACTATCTACAATGAGCAGTTCTTC | CATSRESGTIYNEQFF
TRBJ2-3 | NA | NA | TRBV19 | TGTGCCAGTGGCCCTGGGGGGACAGATACGCAGTATTTT | CASGPGGTDTQYF
TRBJ1-5 | NA | TRBD1 | TRBV5-5 | TGTGCCAGCAGCCGCAACAGGGGGGTTGGCAATCAGCCCCAGCATTTT | CASSRNRGVGNQPQHF
TRBJ2-3 | NA | NA | TRBV7-2 | TGTGCCAGCAGCTTAAGCGGGCGGGGCAGCACAGATACGCAGTATTTT | CASSLSGRGSTDTQYF
TRBJ2-5 | NA | TRBD2 | TRBV6-5 | TGTGCCAGCAGTCGCGGGGGGGCCGGGGAGACCCAGTACTTC | CASSRGGAGETQYF
TRBJ1-4 | few | NA | TRBV15 | TGTGCCACCAGCAGAGTGGCAGGGGTAGACGAAAAACTGTTTTTT | CATSRVAGVDEKLFF
TRBJ1-4 | NA | TRBD1 | TRBV10-3 | TGTGCCATCAGTGACAGGGGGGATGATGAAAAACTGTTTTTT | CAISDRGDDEKLFF
TRBJ2-7 | few | NA | TRBV6-5 | TGTGCCAGCAGTTCCTCCGGGACATCGGACTACGAGCAGTACTTC | CASSSSGTSDYEQYF
TRBJ1-3 | NA | TRBD1 | TRBV4-3 | TGCGCCAGCAGCCAAGCGTCCGACAGGGCCGTCTCTGGAAACACCATATATTTT | CASSQASDRAVSGNTIYF
TRBJ2-5 | once | TRBD2 | TRBV7-9 | TGTGCCAGCAGCTTTACTAGCGGGGTAAAGGAGACCCAGTACTTC | CASSFTSGVKETQYF
TRBJ2-1 | NA | NA | TRBV18 | TGTGCCAGCTCACCAAAGGGGGACAATGAGCAGTTCTTC | CASSPKGDNEQFF
TRBJ2-7 | NA | TRBD1 | TRBV6-1 | TGTGCCAGCAGTGAATCGTCGGGACAGGGGGCAGACGAGCAGTACTTC | CASSESSGQGADEQYF
TRBJ1-6 | NA | NA | TRBV7-2 | TGTGCCAGCAGCTTAGCGCAGGGCGGATCACCCCTCCACTTT | CASSLAQGGSPLHF
TRBJ2-3 | NA | TRBD2 | TRBV5-1 | TGCGCCAGCAGCTCCTTACCTAGCGGGGGCGCAGATACGCAGTATTTT | CASSSLPSGGADTQYF
TRBJ2-7 | NA | TRBD1 | TRBV2 | TGTGCCAGCAGTGTTGGGACAGGGTCCTACGAGCAGTACTTC | CASSVGTGSYEQYF
TRBJ2-3 | NA | TRBD2 | TRBV7-3 | TGTGCCAGCAGCTTAAACCCGCTAGCGGGGCACACAGATACGCAGTATTTT | CASSLNPLAGHTDTQYF
TRBJ1-2 | NA | NA | TRBV14 | TGTGCCAGCAGCCACGGCTATGGCTACACCTTC | CASSHGYGYTF
TRBJ1-6 | NA | NA | TRBV4-3 | TGCGCCAGCAGCCAAGACTTAATAATGGGGGGACGCTCCGTGAATTCACCCCTCCACTTT | CASSQDLIMGGRSVNSPLHF
TRBJ2-5 | NA | NA | TRBV4-3 | TGCGCCAGCAGCCTCAGGGTTGTGGGTCAAGAGACCCAGTACTTC | CASSLRVVGQETQYF
TRBJ1-3 | few | NA | TRBV19 | TGTGCCACCACAAGGCCCGGGACACCTGGAAACACCATATATTTT | CATTRPGTPGNTIYF
TRBJ1-5 | NA | NA | TRBV7-9 | TGTGCCAGCAGCTTCGGTTCCGGGTCCGGCAATCAGCCCCAGCATTTT | CASSFGSGSGNQPQHF
TRBJ2-1 | NA | NA | TRBV5-1 | TGCGCCAGCAGCTTGGCCGCAGGTATATACAATGAGCAGTTCTTC | CASSLAAGIYNEQFF
TRBJ2-2 | NA | NA | TRBV4-3 | TGCGCCAGCAGCCAAGAGGGCAACACCGGGGAGCTGTTTTTT | CASSQEGNTGELFF
TRBJ1-2 | NA | NA | TRBV4-2 | TGTGCCAGCAGCCTAAACAGGAGTCCTAACTATGGCTACACCTTC | CASSLNRSPNYGYTF
TRBJ2-5 | NA | TRBD1 | TRBV7-9 | TGTGCCAGCAGCACCTCTTGGGGACAGGGGGAGCAAGAGACCCAGTACTTC | CASSTSWGQGEQETQYF
TRBJ2-1 | once | NA | TRBV7-6 | TGTGCCAGCAGGGCTGGACAGTTCTACTCGTTGGGTATTAACAATGAGCAGTTCTTC | CASRAGQFYSLGINNEQFF
TRBJ2-1 | NA | NA | TRBV11-2 | TGTGCCAGCAGCTTAGGATCCCGCGGGGGCCGTGGGGACAATGAGCAGTTCTTC | CASSLGSRGGRGDNEQFF
TRBJ2-2 | NA | NA | TRBV7-9 | TGTGCCAGCAGCTTAGCAGGGGATAACACCGGGGAGCTGTTTTTT | CASSLAGDNTGELFF
TRBJ1-1 | NA | NA | TRBV6-6 | TGTGCCGGAACGACAGGCCCGAACACTGAAGCTTTCTTT | CAGTTGPNTEAFF
TRBJ2-7 | NA | NA | TRBV6-1 | TGTGCCAGCACCCCCAGGGCTTACGAGCAGTACTTC | CASTPRAYEQYF
TRBJ1-3 | many | NA | TRBV7-2 | TGTGCCAGCAGTCAGGGCTCTGGAAACACCATATATTTT | CASSQGSGNTIYF
TRBJ2-3 | NA | NA | TRBV6-1 | TGTGCCAGCAGTGGCCAGCGGGCCACCGCAGATACGCAGTATTTT | CASSGQRATADTQYF
TRBJ1-6 | NA | NA | TRBV10-3 | TGTGCCATCAGTGGACCCCCGGGGGATTCACCCCTCCACTTT | CAISGPPGDSPLHF
TRBJ2-7 | NA | NA | TRBV4-3 | TGCGCCAGCAGCCAAGATCTTAGGGGATCCTACGAGCAGTACTTC | CASSQDLRGSYEQYF
TRBJ1-2 | NA | TRBD1 | TRBV5-8 | TGTGCCAGCAGCCTGACAGGGCGAAACTATGGCTACACCTTC | CASSLTGRNYGYTF
TRBJ1-5 | NA | TRBD1 | TRBV7-8 | TGTGCCAGCAGCTCCAGACAGGGGTTGTTTCAGCCCCAGCATTTT | CASSSRQGLFQPQHF
TRBJ2-7 | NA | TRBD2 | TRBV5-4 | TGTGCCAGCACCCTTAGCGGGGGGCCGGTCGAGCAGTACTTC | CASTLSGGPVEQYF
TRBJ2-3 | NA | NA | TRBV2 | TGTGCCAGCATCGATCGGGTCGGGAAGGCAGATACGCAGTATTTT | CASIDRVGKADTQYF
TRBJ1-6 | once | TRBD1 | TRBV18 | TGTGCCAGCTCACCGAAGGGACAGGATCTCAATTCACCCCTCCACTTT | CASSPKGQDLNSPLHF
TRBJ2-2 | NA | NA | TRBV6-1 | TGTGCCAGCAGTGCACAGAGATCGGCCGGGGAGCTGTTTTTT | CASSAQRSAGELFF
TRBJ2-5 | NA | TRBD2 | TRBV30 | TGTGCCTGGAGCCCAGCGGGGGGGCCATCAGAGACCCAGTACTTC | CAWSPAGGPSETQYF
TRBJ1-1 | NA | NA | TRBV29-1 | TGCAGCGCTTCGACAGGCCGTGCGACTGAAGCTTTCTTT | CSASTGRATEAFF
TRBJ2-2 | NA | NA | TRBV5-4 | TGTGCCAGCAGTACAGGGAACACCGGGGAGCTGTTTTTT | CASSTGNTGELFF
TRBJ2-5 | NA | TRBD2 | TRBV7-2 | TGTGCCAGCAGCCTGGATTGGACTAGCGGGGGCCAAAGGCAGGAGACCCAGTACTTC | CASSLDWTSGGQRQETQYF
TRBJ1-3 | few | NA | TRBV21-1 | TGTGCCAGCAGCAAAGCCCGGACAGGGAGAGGAAACACCATATATTTT | CASSKARTGRGNTIYF
TRBJ1-1 | NA | TRBD1 | TRBV19 | TGTGCCAGTAGTTGGGGACAGGGAAACACTGAAGCTTTCTTT | CASSWGQGNTEAFF
TRBJ2-7 | NA | TRBD1 | TRBV19 | TGTGCCAGTAGCCAGGGACAGGACTCCTACGAGCAGTACTTC | CASSQGQDSYEQYF
TRBJ2-1 | once | TRBD2 | TRBV5-1 | TGCGCCAGCAGCCGGGCGCGGGGGGGCAATGAGCAGTTCTTC | CASSRARGGNEQFF
TRBJ1-1 | NA | NA | TRBV18 | TGTGCCAGCTCACCCCTACGGACAGACATGAACACTGAAGCTTTCTTT | CASSPLRTDMNTEAFF
TRBJ2-5 | NA | TRBD1 | TRBV9 | TGTGCCAGCAGCGTAGCAGGGGGTGACGGGACCCAGTACTTC | CASSVAGGDGTQYF
TRBJ2-3 | NA | TRBD1 | TRBV6-5 | TGTGCCAGCAGTTACGGACAGGGCGATGCCGGGGAGCAGTATTTT | CASSYGQGDAGEQYF